The rows below give T cell receptor beta chains drawn from one sample of a study of cytomegalovirus exposure and HLA in healthy donors. This table comes from immunoSEQ multiplex PCR, and its TCRdb copy is limited to in-frame clones, with some not included. The sample has tens of thousands of clones; about 77% are singletons. Sequencing used PBMCs. The receptors were gathered from a male donor in good health and CMV-seropositive. CDR3s include the opening cysteine and the closing phenylalanine or tryptophan. Clone size is shown for a subset of rows, as once, few, many or a class of expanded clone.

v_call clone_size cdr3_aa
TRBV5-1 NA CASSLGADVGLYGYTF
TRBV10-3 NA CAIKQGAQNEQFF
TRBV27 NA CASSRIPGSTEAFF
TRBV5-1 NA CASNHGGTYGYTF
TRBV4-1 NA CASSQEVDRGRDTIYF
TRBV28 few CASSLRWEGGNEQFF
TRBV4-1 NA CASSKAGGQDYGYTF
TRBV5-1 few CASSLGGATNEKLFF
TRBV6-5 NA CASTSLAKNIQYF
TRBV19 NA CASSTFPGQDYSNQPQHF
TRBV7-3 once CASSPRVGGGKEQFF
TRBV15 NA CATSNGYEQYF
TRBV25-1 NA CASRQGVSEQYF
TRBV2 NA CATSGTGNTLF
TRBV27 NA CASRLPGLARYEQYF
TRBV7-6 NA CASSRTKDTQYF
TRBV5-4 NA CASSLDDLAGGTDTQYF
TRBV15 NA CATSRVAGATNEQFF
TRBV9 NA CASSRRDPSEQYF
TRBV10-3 NA CAISESGSSRYEQYF
TRBV4-2 NA CASSQGTGVTHEQYF
TRBV29-1 NA CSAREGGSGELFF
TRBV2 NA CASRTGVLSEQYF
TRBV7-3 NA CASSLTGLGTGELFF
TRBV14 once CASSQDLGSYNEQFF
TRBV7-3 NA CASSLTGTVPGLAGVQETQYF
TRBV6-5 NA CASSYSKGLSNTEAFF
TRBV7-8 NA CASSLRGGWANTEAFF
TRBV28 few CASSGIQGVGQNQPQHF
TRBV30 NA CAGRPAGSPQWETQYF
TRBV9 once CASSEGGHRAYEQYF
TRBV5-1 NA CASSLGYGLDTQYF
TRBV9 NA CASSVGGGDQETQYF
TRBV7-9 once CASGTGSPTYEQYF
TRBV6-1 NA CASSELAASGNTIYF
TRBV20-1 NA CSANGAPRAFF
TRBV6-5 NA CASSRTANTGELFF